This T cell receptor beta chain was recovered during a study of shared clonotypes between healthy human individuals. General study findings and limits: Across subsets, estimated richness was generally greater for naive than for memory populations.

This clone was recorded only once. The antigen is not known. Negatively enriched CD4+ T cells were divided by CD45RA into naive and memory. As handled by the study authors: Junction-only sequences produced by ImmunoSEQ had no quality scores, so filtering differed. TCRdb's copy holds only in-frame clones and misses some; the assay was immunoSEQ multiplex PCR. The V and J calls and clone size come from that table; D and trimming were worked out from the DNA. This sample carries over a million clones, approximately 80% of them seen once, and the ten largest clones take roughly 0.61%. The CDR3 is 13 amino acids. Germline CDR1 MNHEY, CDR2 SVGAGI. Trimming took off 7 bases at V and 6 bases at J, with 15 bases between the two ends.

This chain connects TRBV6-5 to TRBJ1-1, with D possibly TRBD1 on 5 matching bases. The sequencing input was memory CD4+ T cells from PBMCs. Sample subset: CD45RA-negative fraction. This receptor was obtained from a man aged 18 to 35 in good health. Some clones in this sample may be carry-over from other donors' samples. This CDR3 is CASMAGRSAEAFF. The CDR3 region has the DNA TGTGCCAGCATGGCAGGGCGGAGCGCTGAAGCTTTCTTT.